The T cell receptor beta chain described here comes from a study of blood T cell repertoires in COVID-19. For the study at large: Acute-phase and convalescent COVID-19 samples originated in the United States, Italy and Spain. PBMCs, B-cell-depleted T cells, or T cells were the source of the cDNA or gDNA that made up the material.

Authors' processing steps: Amplifying reference gene primers gave estimates of nucleated cell counts. Generated by immunoSEQ multiplex PCR, the TCRdb table keeps only in-frame clones and is missing some. V, J and clone size are those of that table, while D and trimming were read from the DNA. This sample has tens of thousands of clones, with roughly 87% found just once. The CDR3 sequence is 13 residues long. The ends were cut back, 6 bases at V and 4 bases at J, with 10 bases in the middle. Germline V gene lookup returns CDR1 MNHEY and CDR2 SVGAGI. The source material was peripheral blood. The TCR originated in a woman older than 75 with active or convalescent COVID-19. This rearrangement joins TRBV6-5 to TRBJ1-3; D gene unclear. CDR3 amino acids: CASRRTGGNTIYF. Here the CDR3 DNA reads TGTGCCAGCAGACGGACGGGGGGAAACACCATATATTTT.